This TCR beta chain emerged from a study of cytomegalovirus exposure and HLA in healthy donors. Points from the study as a whole: Being productive about 90% or about 30% of the time was typical of most TCR beta V segments in an earlier analysis.

The CDR3 extends over 14 amino acids. Germline CDR1 SGHRS, CDR2 YFSETQ. Deletions cut 4 bases from V and 2 bases from J, with 12 bases between. With regard to this clone: Its antigen is unidentified.

The PCR had 60 Vbeta and 13 Jbeta primers. Using immunoSEQ multiplex PCR, the repertoire was profiled, and TCRdb retains in-frame clones only, with some absent. The data show approximately 180,000 clones, roughly 83% seen once. The gene calls are TRBV5-1 and TRBJ1-2; D not certain. The clonotype originates from a woman in her forties or fifties in good health and CMV-seronegative. The sequencing sample was made of PBMCs. The CDR3 is CASSNPGENYGYTF. The CDR3 bases are TGCGCCAGCAGCAATCCGGGAGAGAACTATGGCTACACCTTC.